The sequence of this TCR beta chain was determined in a study of blood T cell repertoires in COVID-19. TCRdb's table, derived via immunoSEQ multiplex PCR, lists solely in-frame clones and lacks some. The sample shows about 300,000 clones, approximately 84% of them seen only once. The clonotype originates from a human donor with COVID-19, enrolled during active disease. The donor label of this sample is uncertain. Input material: peripheral blood.

CDR3 residues: CSVERVGYNEQFF. The CDR3 DNA reads as TGCAGCGTTGAGAGGGTTGGGTACAATGAGCAGTTCTTC. V and J are TRBV29-1 and TRBJ2-1; perhaps TRBD2 as D (5 bases). V was trimmed by 3 bases and J by 4 bases, leaving 10 bases between them. There are 13 residues in the CDR3. Germline lookup yields CDR1 SQVTM and CDR2 ANQGSEA.